This T cell receptor beta chain was recorded in a study of blood T cell repertoires in COVID-19. The sample holds a few counts of this clone. Assay used: immunoSEQ multiplex PCR; TCRdb lists only in-frame clones, some missing. The data show 75,000 or so clones, approximately 78% seen once. This CDR3 contains 16 residues. Germline V CDR1 and CDR2: SQVTM, ANQGSEA. Germline trimming cut 7 bases from V and 2 bases from J; bases unmatched to any gene: 15. Sequencing input: peripheral blood. The chain couples TRBV29-1 to TRBJ1-1; 8 bases map to TRBD1. This TCR was recovered from a man aged 55 to 69 with acute or convalescent COVID-19. In DNA, the CDR3 is TGCAGCGCCCAGGGGGCGGGACAGGCCTTAAACACTGAAGCTTTCTTT. Translated: CSAQGAGQALNTEAFF.